These 27 T cell receptor beta chains were all obtained from the same sample, sequenced in a study of T cells in Graves' hyperthyroidism and ophthalmopathy (dated by TCRdb to about 2019). The library came from multiplex PCR. Data came from an Illumina HiSeq 2000. The TCR beta CDR3 regions were amplified from the RNA transcripts. A first-round RT-PCR of the TCR CDR3 used the HTBI primer set with the Qiagen OneStep RT-PCR kit. TCRdb ran its own pipeline on the public reads, namely fastp trimming at Q25 and MiXCR clone calling, and kept in-frame beta chains. Identical CDR3 protein sequences are pooled into one entry, listed with their most common genes and DNA. This sample is represented by around 350,000 distinct CDR3 sequences; approximately 14% of them were singletons. The ten largest clones capture 28% of the sample. What was sequenced was blood. All receptors come from a woman aged 18-35 years with Graves' hyperthyroidism that later progressed to Graves' ophthalmopathy.

On this clonotype: This may arise from a read error, as a much more abundant clone is one base away. V usage is TRBV3-1 and J usage is TRBJ2-2; 7 bases are shared with TRBD2. Germline V CDR1 and CDR2: LGHDT, YNNKEL (reference sequence). The CDR3 contains 16 residues. CDR3 bases: TGTGCCATCAGCCCCTCCGAGCGGGGGAACACCGGGGAGCTGTTTTTT. This translates into CAISPSERGNTGELFF.

This clonotype has ten or more counts. The chain joins TRBV27 to TRBJ2-5, with 7 positions matching TRBD1. CDR1 and CDR2 (germline): MNHEY, SMNVEV (reference sequence). This CDR3 region has 15 residues. V gave up 5 bases and J gave up 2 bases; unmatched junction bases: 8. The DNA for the CDR3 is TGTGCCAGCAGTGGGGGTAAGACAGGGCAAGAGACCCAGTACTTC. It yields the protein CASSGGKTGQETQYF.

The CDR3 nucleotides are TGTGCCAGCCTAACGGGGGGGAGGTTACCTGAAGCTTTCTTT. The encoded protein is CASLTGGRLPEAFF. This sequence joins TRBV28 and TRBJ1-1; D is possibly TRBD1 (5 bases). Trimming pared 8 bases from V and 6 bases from J, leaving 19 bases between. This CDR3 has 14 amino acids. Germline CDR1 reads MDHEN; CDR2 reads SYDVKM. The full variable domain, in which reference TRBV28 and TRBJ1-1 provide the parts outside the CDR3, is DVKVTQSSRYLVKRTGEKVFLECVQDMDHENMFWYRQDPGLGLRLIYFSYDVKMKEKGDIPEGYSVSREKKERFSLILESASTNQTSMYLCASLTGGRLPEAFFGQGTRLTVV.

This clonotype was seen repeatedly, ten times or more. The rearrangement links TRBV28 to TRBJ1-3; 8 nucleotides align to TRBD1. Germline assignment: CDR1 MDHEN and CDR2 SYDVKM. Germline trimming cut 2 bases from V and 2 bases from J; bases unmatched to any gene: 11. The CDR3 totals 18 residues. The CDR3 nucleotides are TGTGCCAGCAGTTTAAACCCAGGGGGCGCGCACCCTGGAAACACCATATATTTT. Its translation is CASSLNPGGAHPGNTIYF.

The V and J genes are TRBV28 and TRBJ1-4; 9 bases agree with TRBD1. Unmatched junction bases numbered 6, after V lost 5 bases and J lost 5 bases. CDR1 and CDR2 from the germline V gene are MDHEN and SYDVKM. The CDR3 loop spans 15 amino acids. The CDR3, as DNA: TGTGCCAGCAGTACCCGGGACAGGGAAAATGAAAAACTGTTTTTT. Its protein product is CASSTRDRENEKLFF.

In its sample, this clonotype was seen many times. CDR3 residues: CASSLAKGLDQPQHF. As DNA, the CDR3 is TGTGCCAGCAGCTTAGCAAAAGGGCTCGATCAGCCCCAGCATTTT. This rearrangement joins TRBV7-2 to TRBJ1-5; D gene ambiguous. Germline V gene sequence: CDR1 SGHTA, CDR2 FQGNSA. Trimming cost V 0 bases and J 5 bases, with 11 bases left between them. This CDR3 comprises 15 residues.

This clonotype was seen more than once but under ten times. Because it lacks the conserved phenylalanine or tryptophan at the end, this CDR3 is likely a read error. The chain joins TRBV7-9 to TRBJ2-1; D remains ambiguous. This CDR3 region has 16 residues. The germline V gene has CDR1 SEHNR and CDR2 FQNEAQ (reference sequence). The V and J ends lost 7 bases and 0 bases respectively, with 16 bases between them. CDR3 coding DNA: TGTGCCAGCACCCCGGCTCCTTTTAGCTCCTACAATGAGCAGTTCTCC. As protein: CASTPAPFSSYNEQFS.

In the case of this clonotype: With a much larger clone just one base away, this may be a read error. The rearrangement uses TRBV2 and TRBJ2-2; D possibly matches TRBD1 or TRBD2 (6 bases each). Germline CDR1 reads SNHLY; CDR2 reads FYNNEI. The CDR3 is made up of 17 amino acids. CDR3 sequence reads: CASSPGHLTANTGGLFF. CDR3 in DNA: TGTGCCAGCAGTCCGGGACACCTAACCGCGAACACCGGGGGGCTGTTTTTT.

Ten or more counts support this clonotype. The V and J genes are TRBV28 and TRBJ2-3; D may be TRBD2 (6 bases). The ends were cut back, 6 bases at V and 2 bases at J, with 15 bases in the middle. CDR1 and CDR2 from the germline V gene are MDHEN and SYDVKM. The CDR3 has 15 amino acids. The CDR3 sequence: CASSPSGEPTDTQYF. The CDR3 DNA is TGTGCCAGCAGCCCCTCGGGGGAGCCCACAGATACGCAGTATTTT.

With respect to this clonotype: At one end the junction does not follow the germline gene, possibly because of a read error. The rearrangement links TRBV4-3 to TRBJ2-7, with unresolved D. CDR3 length: 17 amino acids. CDR1 is LGHNA, CDR2 YSLEER, per germline. CDR3 loop: CASSQDGSGFSSYERYF. In DNA form, the CDR3 reads TGCGCCAGCAGCCAAGATGGATCCGGTTTTAGCTCCTACGAGCGGTACTTC.

There are a few counts of this clonotype. The V call is TRBV14, the J call TRBJ2-7, with 11 bases fitting TRBD1. The CDR3 contains 19 residues. Germline CDR1 is SGHDN and CDR2 is FVKESK. V lost 3 bases, J lost 2 bases, and 15 bases stayed unmatched. The CDR3 loop reads CASSHYSGQGDVKTYEQYF. CDR3 coding DNA: TGTGCCAGCAGCCACTACTCGGGACAGGGGGATGTGAAAACCTACGAGCAGTACTTC.

This clonotype occurred many times. The chain combines TRBV4-1 with TRBJ2-5, with 8 bases fitting TRBD1. V dropped 1 base and J dropped 5; count of bases not matched to a gene: 12. CDR3 size: 17 residues. Germline-derived CDR1 and CDR2 are MGHRA and YSYEKL. This CDR3 is CASSQVGGQAISETQYF. The CDR3 nucleotides are TGCGCCAGCAGCCAAGTTGGGGGACAGGCCATCTCGGAGACCCAGTACTTC.

This clonotype was seen ten or more times. The chain combines TRBV27 with TRBJ1-1; no firm D call. Trimming cost V 8 bases and J 4 bases, with 11 bases left between them. CDR1 is MNHEY and CDR2 is SMNVEV in the germline V gene (reference sequence). CDR3 length: 12 residues. DNA of the CDR3: TGTGCCAGCGCCTCGACGGGCACTGAAGCTTTCTTT. Translating gives CASASTGTEAFF.

The chain links TRBV20-1 to TRBJ2-7, with D possibly TRBD2 on 5 matching bases. V lost 3 bases, J lost 5 bases, and 14 bases lay in between. The CDR3 extends over 13 amino acids. Germline assignment: CDR1 DFQATT and CDR2 SNEGSKA (reference sequence). The CDR3 region has the DNA TGCAGTGCTAGGTACGGCCCGGGGAACGAGCAGTACTTC. It encodes CSARYGPGNEQYF.

This clonotype was detected many times. The V call is TRBV27, the J call TRBJ2-7; TRBD2 matches 11 bases. The V segment lost 5 bases and the J segment 5 bases; nucleotides outside the gene matches: 5. Germline lookup yields CDR1 MNHEY and CDR2 SMNVEV (reference sequence). The CDR3 consists of 14 residues. This CDR3 is CASSPLAGGDEQYF. The CDR3 DNA reads as TGTGCCAGCAGTCCCCTAGCGGGAGGCGACGAGCAGTACTTC.

The chain has TRBV7-3 and TRBJ2-7; 11 nucleotides match TRBD1. The CDR3 totals 18 residues. V shed 0 bases, J shed 6 bases, and the junction held 13 bases outside the gene matches. CDR1 and CDR2 (germline): SGHTA, FQGTGA. For the CDR3, the DNA is TGTGCCAGCAGCTTAACAGTAGCCGGACAGGGGGCGCGGTCCGAGCAGTACTTC. Its protein product is CASSLTVAGQGARSEQYF.

This clonotype was counted many times. The V gene is TRBV12-3 or TRBV12-4, the J gene TRBJ2-7; 8 positions agree with TRBD2. CDR3 length equals 17 residues. V shed 3 bases, J shed 3 bases, and the junction held 13 bases outside the gene matches. CDR3 protein: CASSFEPGLGGVYEQYF. The DNA of the CDR3 is TGTGCCAGCAGTTTTGAGCCGGGACTAGGCGGAGTCTACGAGCAGTACTTC.

There are many counts of this clonotype. The rearrangement links TRBV20-1 to TRBJ2-5, with a weak D call TRBD2 (5 bases). V lost 1 base and J 2 bases, leaving 11 bases between the germline ends. The CDR3 is made up of 14 amino acids. CDR1 DFQATT and CDR2 SNEGSKA come from the germline V gene (reference sequence). The CDR3 DNA follows: TGCAGTGCTAGAGGAGGAGGCGGGCAAGAGACCCAGTACTTC. Its protein product is CSARGGGGQETQYF.

This clonotype has a count of ten or more. The rearrangement uses TRBV7-9 and TRBJ2-7; 9 nucleotides agree with TRBD1. V lost 3 bases to trimming and J lost 6 bases; unmatched junction nucleotides: 6. The CDR3 loop spans 14 amino acids. Germline CDR1 is SEHNR and CDR2 is FQNEAQ (reference sequence). The CDR3 DNA is TGTGCCAGCAGCTTTATTGACAGGGGGGGCGAGCAGTACTTC. Translation: CASSFIDRGGEQYF. Supplemented by reference TRBV7-9 and TRBJ2-7, the full variable domain reads DTGVSQNPRHKITKRGQNVTFRCDPISEHNRLYWYRQTLGQGPEFLTYFQNEAQLEKSRLLSDRFSAERPKGSFSTLEIQRTEQGDSAMYLCASSFIDRGGEQYFGPGTRLTVT.

The chain couples TRBV4-3 to TRBJ2-7; TRBD1 agrees at 7 bases. Germline V gene sequence: CDR1 LGHNA, CDR2 YSLEER. The CDR3 length is 16 residues. J was trimmed by 2 bases and V by 4 bases; bases with no gene match: 11. The CDR3 sequence: CASSRSDRDSAYEQYF. The CDR3 DNA follows: TGCGCCAGCAGCCGCTCTGACCGGGACAGCGCCTACGAGCAGTACTTC.

Ten or more counts support this clonotype. The chain has TRBV20-1 and TRBJ2-7; 9 bases fit TRBD1. This CDR3 contains 13 residues. The J segment lost 6 bases and the V segment lost 5 bases, leaving 8 bases of the junction unmatched. CDR1 is DFQATT, CDR2 SNEGSKA, per germline (reference sequence). The CDR3: CSAQDRGRLEQYF. In DNA form, the CDR3 reads TGCAGTGCTCAGGACAGGGGAAGACTCGAGCAGTACTTC.

This chain links TRBV29-1 with TRBJ1-3; unclear D gene. Germline V gene sequence: CDR1 SQVTM, CDR2 ANQGSEA. V was clipped by 5 bases and J by 0 bases, with 8 bases between them. This CDR3 has 13 amino acids. CDR3 DNA: TGCAGCGTTAAAGGGAGCTCTGGAAACACCATATATTTT. Translation gives CSVKGSSGNTIYF.

This clonotype was recorded many times. The chain joins TRBV28 to TRBJ2-7, with a weak D call TRBD1 (6 bases). This CDR3 is 16 amino acids long. Trimming took 10 bases from V and 0 from J, leaving 22 bases between them. Germline CDR1 reads MDHEN; CDR2 reads SYDVKM. The CDR3 region is CATKIQTGKSSYEQYF. The CDR3 nucleotides read TGTGCCACCAAAATCCAAACAGGGAAGAGCTCCTACGAGCAGTACTTC. Full variable domain (outside the CDR3, taken from reference TRBV28 and TRBJ2-7): DVKVTQSSRYLVKRTGEKVFLECVQDMDHENMFWYRQDPGLGLRLIYFSYDVKMKEKGDIPEGYSVSREKKERFSLILESASTNQTSMYLCATKIQTGKSSYEQYFGPGTRLTVT.

This clonotype came up many times. CDR3 DNA: TGTGCCAGCAGCCAAGCGCTACTAGCGGGAGGTCCCAGTGTCTACAATGAGCAGTTCTTC. This sequence encodes CASSQALLAGGPSVYNEQFF. The V call is TRBV4-2, the J call TRBJ2-1; 12 bases are shared with TRBD2. V was pared by 1 base and J by 3 bases, with 13 bases of the junction left unmatched. Per germline, CDR1 LGHNA and CDR2 YNFKEQ. The CDR3 has 20 amino acids.

CDR3 region: CASSPVRMITEAFF. The DNA of the CDR3 is TGTGCCAGTAGCCCCGTCCGCATGATCACTGAAGCTTTCTTT. This chain uses TRBV19 with TRBJ1-1, with unresolved D. The CDR3 loop spans 14 amino acids. V was cut by 6 bases and J by 4 bases, with 15 bases left in between. Germline CDR1 and CDR2: LNHDA and SQIVND (reference sequence).

This clonotype turned up a few times. The chain employs TRBV7-6 and TRBJ2-5, with D hard to call. Trimming left V 1 base short and J 1 base short, with 16 bases between. The germline CDR1 and CDR2 sequences are SGHVS and FNYEAQ. This CDR3 spans 17 amino acids. The CDR3 DNA reads as TGTGCCAGCAGCTTAGGTCAACCGGGTTACCCCCAAGAGACCCAGTACTTC. Translating it yields CASSLGQPGYPQETQYF.

At least ten counts were recorded for this clonotype. J is TRBJ2-7 and V is TRBV5-5, with 12 bases aligning to TRBD2. Germline CDR1 and CDR2: SGHKS and YYEKEE (reference sequence). J lost 0 bases, V lost 5 bases, and 6 bases had no gene match. The CDR3 consists of 16 residues. CDR3 nucleotides: TGTGCCAGCAGTTTGACTAGCGGGAGAATCTCCTACGAGCAGTACTTC. Translating gives CASSLTSGRISYEQYF.